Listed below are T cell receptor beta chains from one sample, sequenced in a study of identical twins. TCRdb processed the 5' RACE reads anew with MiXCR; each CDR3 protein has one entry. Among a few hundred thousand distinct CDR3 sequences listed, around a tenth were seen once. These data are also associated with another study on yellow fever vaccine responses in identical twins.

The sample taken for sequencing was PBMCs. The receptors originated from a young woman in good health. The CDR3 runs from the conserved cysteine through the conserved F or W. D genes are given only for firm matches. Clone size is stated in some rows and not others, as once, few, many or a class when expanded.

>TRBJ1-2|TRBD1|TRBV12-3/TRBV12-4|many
CASNLGGPSGYTF
TGTGCCAGCAACCTAGGGGGCCCATCTGGCTACACCTTC
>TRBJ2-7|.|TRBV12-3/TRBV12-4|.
CASSAFSRLSYEQYF
TGTGCCAGCAGTGCCTTCTCCAGACTAAGCTACGAGCAGTACTTC
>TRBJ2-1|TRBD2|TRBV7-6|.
CASSLAGGQNEQFF
TGTGCCAGCAGCTTGGCGGGGGGGCAGAATGAGCAGTTCTTC
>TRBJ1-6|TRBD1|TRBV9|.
CASSTGGDDSPLHF
TGTGCCAGCAGCACAGGGGGCGATGATTCACCCCTCCACTTT
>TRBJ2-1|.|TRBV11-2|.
CASSPLVGYNEQFF
TGTGCCAGCAGCCCGTTGGTGGGGTACAATGAGCAGTTCTTC
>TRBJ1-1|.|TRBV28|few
CASSLPPLTGMNTEAFF
TGTGCCAGCAGTTTACCCCCCCTTACAGGGATGAACACTGAAGCTTTCTTT
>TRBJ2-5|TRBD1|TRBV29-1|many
CSVSTGGGETQYF
TGCAGCGTTAGTACAGGGGGCGGCGAGACCCAGTACTTC
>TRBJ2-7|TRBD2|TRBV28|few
CASSFSLSLTSGSYEQYF
TGTGCCAGCAGTTTTTCCCTCTCCCTGACTAGCGGGTCCTACGAGCAGTACTTC
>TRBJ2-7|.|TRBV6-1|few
CASRGGPSSYEQYF
TGTGCCAGCAGGGGGGGACCAAGCTCCTACGAGCAGTACTTC
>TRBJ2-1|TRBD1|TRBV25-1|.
CSSRRTGYNEQFF
TGTTCCAGCAGAAGGACAGGTTACAATGAGCAGTTCTTC
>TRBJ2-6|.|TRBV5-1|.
CASRQFPWGITTSGANVLTF
TGCGCCAGCAGACAATTTCCCTGGGGGATTACAACCTCTGGGGCCAACGTCCTGACTTTC
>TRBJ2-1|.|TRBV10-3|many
CAISVGVGSEQFF
TGTGCCATCAGTGTGGGGGTAGGTAGTGAGCAGTTCTTC
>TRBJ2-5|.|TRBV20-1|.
CSARGGRAGGPQETQYF
TGCAGTGCTAGGGGCGGCCGAGCAGGGGGGCCACAAGAGACCCAGTACTTC
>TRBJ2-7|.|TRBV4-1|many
CASSQALLTSAYEQYF
TGCGCCAGCAGCCAAGCGTTGTTAACGAGTGCCTACGAGCAGTACTTC
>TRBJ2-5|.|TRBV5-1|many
CASSRAGAGETQYF
TGCGCCAGCAGTCGGGCAGGGGCGGGAGAGACCCAGTACTTC
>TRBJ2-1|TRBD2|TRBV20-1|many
CSAGTSGRAANEQFF
TGCAGTGCTGGGACTAGCGGGAGGGCAGCCAATGAGCAGTTCTTC
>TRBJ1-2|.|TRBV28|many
CASSRAATNYGYTF
TGTGCCAGCAGTCGTGCGGCCACTAACTATGGCTACACCTTC
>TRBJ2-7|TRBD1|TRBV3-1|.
CASSHQGANYEQYF
TGTGCCAGCAGCCATCAGGGGGCAAACTACGAGCAGTACTTC
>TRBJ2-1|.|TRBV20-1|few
CSARGDPEQFF
TGCAGTGCTAGAGGGGACCCAGAGCAGTTCTTC
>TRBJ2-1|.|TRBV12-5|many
CASGLGSYNEQFF
TGTGCTAGTGGTTTGGGCTCCTACAATGAGCAGTTCTTC
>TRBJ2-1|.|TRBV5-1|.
CASSFGGAREQFF
TGCGCCAGCAGCTTTGGAGGTGCTCGGGAGCAGTTCTTC
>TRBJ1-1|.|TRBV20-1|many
CSARDDWTEAFF
TGCAGTGCTAGAGACGACTGGACGGAGGCTTTCTTT
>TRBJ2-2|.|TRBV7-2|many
CASSSPGGNTGELFF
TGTGCCAGCAGCTCCCCTGGGGGGAACACCGGGGAGCTGTTTTTT
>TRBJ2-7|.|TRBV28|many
CASSSGHQYEQYF
TGTGCCAGCAGCTCGGGACACCAATACGAGCAGTACTTC
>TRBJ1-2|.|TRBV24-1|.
CATSDRKSGYTF
TGTGCCACCAGCGACAGGAAATCGGGCTACACCTTC
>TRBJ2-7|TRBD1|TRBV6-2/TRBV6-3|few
CASSLFGQGANEQYF
TGTGCCAGCAGTTTGTTTGGACAGGGGGCCAACGAGCAGTACTTC
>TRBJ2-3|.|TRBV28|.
CASSFIVEDTQYF
TGTGCCAGCAGTTTTATAGTGGAGGATACGCAGTATTTT
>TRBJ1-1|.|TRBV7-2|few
CASSLLGRLGNTEAFF
TGTGCCAGCAGCTTGTTGGGGCGGTTAGGGAACACTGAAGCTTTCTTT
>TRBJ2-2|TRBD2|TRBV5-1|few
CASSLPGLAGELFF
TGCGCCAGCAGCTTACCAGGACTAGCCGGGGAGCTGTTTTTT
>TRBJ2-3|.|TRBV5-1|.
CASSFNAGTGNTDTQYF
TGCGCCAGCAGCTTTAATGCTGGGACGGGTAACACAGATACGCAGTATTTT
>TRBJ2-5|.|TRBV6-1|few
CASTLPGQQETQYF
TGTGCCAGCACTCTACCCGGACAGCAAGAGACCCAGTACTTC
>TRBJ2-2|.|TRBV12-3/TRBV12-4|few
CASSFSVDTGELFF
TGTGCCAGCAGTTTTTCAGTGGATACCGGGGAGCTGTTTTTT
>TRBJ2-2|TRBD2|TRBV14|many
CASSHLGLAGDHQRAANTGELFF
TGTGCCAGCAGCCACTTAGGACTAGCGGGGGACCATCAACGCGCCGCGAACACCGGGGAGCTGTTTTTT
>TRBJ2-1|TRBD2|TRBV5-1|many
CASSSTSGGTEQFF
TGCGCCAGCAGCTCGACTAGCGGGGGGACTGAGCAGTTCTTC
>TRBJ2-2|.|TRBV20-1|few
CSARDSGLVGELFF
TGCAGTGCTAGAGATTCGGGACTTGTCGGGGAGCTGTTTTTT
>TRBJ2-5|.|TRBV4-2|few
CASSQRPGPETQYF
TGTGCCAGCAGCCAAAGGCCAGGACCAGAGACCCAGTACTTC
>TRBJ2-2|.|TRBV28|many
CASSSPWVLAELFF
TGTGCCAGCAGTTCCCCTTGGGTGTTGGCGGAGCTGTTTTTT
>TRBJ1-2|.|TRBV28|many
CASSLTGQNYGYTF
TGTGCCAGCAGTTTAACGGGCCAGAACTATGGCTACACCTTC
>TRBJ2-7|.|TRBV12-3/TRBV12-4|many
CASSPWGDGSIEQYF
TGTGCCAGCAGCCCCTGGGGGGATGGGAGCATCGAGCAGTACTTC
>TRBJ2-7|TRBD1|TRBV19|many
CASSMTGYEQYF
TGTGCCAGTAGTATGACAGGGTACGAGCAGTACTTC
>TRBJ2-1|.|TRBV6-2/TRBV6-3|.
CASRRLVNEQFF
TGTGCCAGCAGGCGGCTAGTCAATGAGCAGTTCTTC
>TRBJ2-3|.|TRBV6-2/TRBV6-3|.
CASSQRNTDTQYF
TGTGCCAGCAGCCAACGAAACACAGATACGCAGTATTTT
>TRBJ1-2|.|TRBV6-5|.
CASSYEGRGYTF
TGTGCCAGCAGTTACGAGGGCCGGGGCTACACCTTC
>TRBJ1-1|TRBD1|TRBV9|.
CASSVVPGGNTEAFF
TGTGCCAGCAGCGTAGTCCCAGGGGGGAACACTGAAGCTTTCTTT
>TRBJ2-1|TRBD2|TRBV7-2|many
CASRGTSGSVDEQFF
TGTGCCAGCAGGGGGACTAGCGGGAGCGTGGATGAGCAGTTCTTC
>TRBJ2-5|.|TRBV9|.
CASPPRAQETQYF
TGTGCCAGCCCCCCCAGGGCCCAAGAGACCCAGTACTTC
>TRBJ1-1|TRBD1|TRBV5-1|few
CASSLVPGGTVEAFF
TGCGCCAGCAGCTTGGTTCCAGGGGGCACTGTTGAAGCTTTCTTT
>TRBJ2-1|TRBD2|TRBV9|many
CASSYGLAGAHGEQFF
TGTGCCAGCAGCTACGGACTAGCGGGGGCCCATGGGGAGCAGTTCTTC
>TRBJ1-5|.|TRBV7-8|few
CASNEGGGHQPQHF
TGTGCCAGCAACGAAGGGGGGGGGCATCAGCCCCAGCATTTT
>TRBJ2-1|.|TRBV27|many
CASSLDKSYNEQFF
TGTGCCAGCAGTTTAGACAAATCCTACAATGAGCAGTTCTTC
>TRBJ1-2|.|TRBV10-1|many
CASSESKLGVLAGYTF
TGCGCCAGCAGTGAGTCGAAGCTTGGGGTCCTGGCTGGCTACACCTTC
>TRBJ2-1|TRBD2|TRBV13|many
CASSSPHETSDNEQFF
TGTGCCAGCAGCTCGCCCCACGAAACTAGCGACAATGAGCAGTTCTTC